This T cell receptor (beta chain) was observed in a study of regulatory T cells in long-lasting Graves disease. Findings and limits, study-wide: Under persistent disease, TRBV28, TRBJ1-2 and TRBJ2-5 were used preferentially.

CDR3 length equals 15 residues. Deletions cut 6 bases from V and 3 bases from J, with 12 bases between. CDR1 is MDHEN and CDR2 is SYDVKM in the germline V gene. Time point indicated: newly diagnosed GD, antithyroid drugs for less than 3 months. RNA extracted from PBMCs served as the sequencing template. A few counts support this clonotype. Its specificity is not known. Building of the TCR beta libraries involved iRepertoire HTBI primers and Arm-PCR of CDR3 regions. TCRdb reanalysed the multiplex PCR reads using MiXCR and keeps one entry per CDR3 protein. The sample has around 250,000 distinct CDR3 sequences; 20% to 25% are singletons.

The input for sequencing was peripheral blood mononuclear cells (PBMCs), taken at new diagnosis, from a patient treated with antithyroid drugs. V is TRBV28 and J is TRBJ2-6, with D maybe TRBD1 (6 bases). This TCR was sampled from a female donor with Graves disease. The CDR3 loop reads CASRQGGVGANVLTF. The CDR3 DNA is TGTGCCAGCAGGCAAGGGGGAGTTGGGGCCAACGTCCTGACTTTC.